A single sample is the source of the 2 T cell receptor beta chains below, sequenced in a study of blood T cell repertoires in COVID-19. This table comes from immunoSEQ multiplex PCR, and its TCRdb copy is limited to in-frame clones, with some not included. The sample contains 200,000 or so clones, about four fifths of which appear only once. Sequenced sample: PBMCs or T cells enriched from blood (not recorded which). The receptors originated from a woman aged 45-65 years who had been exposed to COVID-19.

The DNA of the CDR3 is TGCGCCAGCCGGGGGACAGAGGAAATGAACACTGAAGCTTTCTTT. Its translation: CASRGTEEMNTEAFF. The rearrangement joins TRBV10-1 to TRBJ1-1, with TRBD1 identical over 7 bases. This CDR3 is built from 15 residues. V lost 8 bases and J lost 0; bases outside the gene matches: 9. Germline CDR1 reads WNHNN; CDR2 reads SYGVQD (reference sequence).

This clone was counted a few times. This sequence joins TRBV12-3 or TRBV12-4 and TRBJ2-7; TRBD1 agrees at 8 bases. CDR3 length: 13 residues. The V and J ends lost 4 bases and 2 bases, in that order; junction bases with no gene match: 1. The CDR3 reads CASSWDRTYEQYF. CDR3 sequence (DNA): TGTGCCAGCAGTTGGGACAGGACCTACGAGCAGTACTTC.